The rows below give T cell receptor beta chains drawn from one sample of a study of blood T cell repertoires in COVID-19. Profiled with immunoSEQ multiplex PCR; TCRdb holds only in-frame clones, not every one. The table shows over 150,000 clones, with approximately 83% occurring only once. Sequencing input: peripheral blood. The receptor set was obtained from a woman aged 55-69 years with COVID-19, enrolled during active disease. Each CDR3 is given with its conserved first and last residue. The order of the fields is V gene, J gene, CDR3 length, D gene, clone size, CDR3 protein, CDR3 DNA. A D gene is named only where the DNA matches it firmly. Size is stated for part of the rows, as once, few or many counts, or as a class when the clone is expanded.

TRBV7-2	TRBJ2-3	12	.	.	CASSRGAYTQYF	TGTGCCAGCAGCCGAGGTGCCTATACGCAGTATTTT
TRBV9	TRBJ1-2	16	TRBD1	.	CASSVVTGTGGYGYTF	TGTGCCAGCAGCGTCGTAACCGGGACAGGGGGTTATGGCTACACCTTC
TRBV5-8	TRBJ1-6	14	.	once	CASSFRGLNSPLHF	TGTGCCAGCAGCTTCCGGGGTCTTAATTCACCCCTCCACTTT
TRBV7-3	TRBJ2-6	19	TRBD1	.	CASSRTGTEDYSGANVLTF	TGTGCCAGCAGTAGAACAGGGACAGAGGATTACTCTGGGGCCAACGTCCTGACTTTC
TRBV2	TRBJ1-1	14	TRBD1	.	CASSERTGLTEAFF	TGTGCCAGCAGTGAACGGACAGGGCTCACTGAAGCTTTCTTT
TRBV7-3	TRBJ2-2	15	TRBD1	.	CASSSLTGGIGELFF	TGTGCCAGCAGCTCGTTGACAGGGGGCATCGGGGAGCTGTTTTTT
TRBV5-1	TRBJ2-1	15	.	.	CASSSGTLPSNEQFF	TGCGCCAGCAGCTCCGGGACTCTTCCCTCCAATGAGCAGTTCTTC
TRBV24-1	TRBJ2-2	12	.	.	CATSAPAGELFF	TGTGCCACCAGTGCTCCGGCCGGGGAGCTGTTTTTT
TRBV6-5	TRBJ2-5	14	.	once	CASSYPGGGETQYF	TGTGCCAGCAGCTACCCCGGGGGAGGAGAGACCCAGTACTTC
TRBV7-6	TRBJ1-2	14	TRBD1	.	CASSSRTGSYGYTF	TGTGCCAGCAGCTCCCGGACAGGGAGCTATGGCTACACCTTC
TRBV10-3	TRBJ1-5	14	TRBD1	.	CASAGDRGDQPQHF	TGTGCCTCGGCGGGGGACAGGGGAGATCAGCCCCAGCATTTT
TRBV18	TRBJ1-4	17	.	.	CASSPSMRGTTNEKLFF	TGTGCCAGCTCCCCTTCGATGCGGGGAACGACTAATGAAAAACTGTTTTTT
TRBV4-2	TRBJ2-4	17	TRBD2	.	CASSQELSAGALSIQYF	TGTGCCAGCAGCCAAGAGCTATCAGCGGGGGCCCTGAGCATTCAGTACTTC
TRBV6-5	TRBJ2-7	15	.	.	CASSYGHPTFYEQYF	TGTGCCAGCAGTTACGGACACCCAACCTTCTACGAGCAGTACTTC
TRBV9	TRBJ2-1	14	.	.	CASSGLETYNEQFF	TGTGCCAGCAGCGGACTGGAAACCTACAATGAGCAGTTCTTC
TRBV10-1	TRBJ1-4	14	TRBD1	.	CASGTGNIGEKLFF	TGCGCCAGCGGGACAGGGAATATTGGTGAAAAACTGTTTTTT
TRBV5-1	TRBJ1-1	13	.	.	CASSSTANTEAFF	TGCGCCAGCAGCTCGACAGCTAACACTGAAGCTTTCTTT
TRBV19	TRBJ2-2	15	TRBD2	.	CASSILAGVAGELFF	TGTGCCAGTAGTATACTAGCGGGAGTGGCCGGGGAGCTGTTTTTT
TRBV20-1	TRBJ1-1	13	.	.	CSASIPSDTEAFF	TGCAGTGCTAGTATCCCTTCGGACACTGAAGCTTTCTTT
TRBV15	TRBJ2-2	17	TRBD1	few	CATSRPPSLTGPGELFF	TGTGCCACCAGCAGGCCGCCCTCCCTGACAGGGCCCGGGGAGCTGTTTTTT
TRBV5-4	TRBJ2-3	15	TRBD2	.	CASSLGAGDVDTQYF	TGTGCCAGCAGCTTGGGAGCGGGAGATGTAGATACGCAGTATTTT
TRBV24-1	TRBJ1-2	11	.	.	CATSDRYGYTF	TGTGCCACCAGTGATCGTTATGGCTACACCTTC
TRBV19	TRBJ1-1	13	TRBD1	.	CASSLTGGTEAFF	TGTGCCAGTAGTCTTACAGGGGGAACTGAAGCTTTCTTT